One and the same sample provided the 5 T cell receptor beta chains below, sequenced in a study of blood T cell repertoires in COVID-19. Sequencing used immunoSEQ multiplex PCR; TCRdb keeps in-frame clones, though not all of them. The data hold 150,000 to 200,000 clones, with around 74% observed a single time. The sample consisted of peripheral blood. The origin of the receptors is a man in his sixties or seventies with acute or convalescent COVID-19.

The gene calls are TRBV15 and TRBJ2-6, with TRBD1 identical over 8 bases. The ends lost 3 bases at V and 5 bases at J; junction bases unmatched: 15. Germline V gene data show CDR1 as LNHNV and CDR2 as YYDKDF (reference sequence). This CDR3 spans 19 amino acids. The CDR3, as DNA: TGTGCCACCAGCAGTTCCGGGACAGGCCGTTTTGTTCGGGCCAACGTCCTGACTTTC. Amino acid sequence: CATSSSGTGRFVRANVLTF. The complete variable domain, with remaining parts taken from reference TRBV15 and TRBJ2-6, reads DAMVIQNPRYQVTQFGKPVTLSCSQTLNHNVMYWYQQKSSQAPKLLFHYYDKDFNNEADTPDNFQSRRPNTSFCFLDIRSPGLGDTAMYLCATSSSGTGRFVRANVLTFGAGSRLTVL.

J is TRBJ2-3 and V is TRBV27; maybe TRBD2 (7 bases). The CDR3 contains 15 residues. CDR1 is MNHEY and CDR2 is SMNVEV in the germline V gene (reference sequence). V shed 2 bases and J shed 4 bases, with 13 bases lying between them. CDR3 coding DNA: TGTGCCAGCAGTTTAAGAGGGGGGGGGTCAGATACGCAGTATTTT. It specifies CASSLRGGGSDTQYF.

DNA for the CDR3: TGTGCCAGCAGTGGGACCGGGACAGGTGCTCCCTACGAGCAGTACTTC. It yields the protein CASSGTGTGAPYEQYF. The V and J genes are TRBV28 and TRBJ2-7; 8 nucleotides align to TRBD1. V trimming: 5 bases; J trimming: 2 bases; junction bases outside the gene matches: 11. The CDR3 runs to 16 residues. Germline V gives CDR1 MDHEN, CDR2 SYDVKM. The whole variable domain, filled in from reference TRBV28 and TRBJ2-7, reads DVKVTQSSRYLVKRTGEKVFLECVQDMDHENMFWYRQDPGLGLRLIYFSYDVKMKEKGDIPEGYSVSREKKERFSLILESASTNQTSMYLCASSGTGTGAPYEQYFGPGTRLTVT.

The chain recombines TRBV15 with TRBJ1-1; 7 bases line up with TRBD1. Germline loops: CDR1 LNHNV, CDR2 YYDKDF (reference sequence). J gave up 4 bases and V 0 bases, and 17 bases lay outside the gene matches. This CDR3 is built from 19 residues. DNA for the CDR3: TGTGCCACCAGCAGAGATTTCAGGCAGGCAGGGGGTTCAGGCACTGAAGCTTTCTTT. It yields the protein CATSRDFRQAGGSGTEAFF. The full variable domain, in which reference TRBV15 and TRBJ1-1 provide the parts outside the CDR3, is DAMVIQNPRYQVTQFGKPVTLSCSQTLNHNVMYWYQQKSSQAPKLLFHYYDKDFNNEADTPDNFQSRRPNTSFCFLDIRSPGLGDTAMYLCATSRDFRQAGGSGTEAFFGQGTRLTVV.

In this sample, this clone turned up once. This chain connects TRBV7-2 to TRBJ2-3; D is possibly TRBD2 (6 bases). Looked up from germline, CDR1 is SGHTA and CDR2 is FQGNSA. The length of the CDR3 is 13 residues. V was clipped by 4 bases and J by 3 bases, with 8 bases between them. DNA of the CDR3: TGTGCCAGCAGCTACGGGAGAACAGATACGCAGTATTTT. Its protein is CASSYGRTDTQYF.